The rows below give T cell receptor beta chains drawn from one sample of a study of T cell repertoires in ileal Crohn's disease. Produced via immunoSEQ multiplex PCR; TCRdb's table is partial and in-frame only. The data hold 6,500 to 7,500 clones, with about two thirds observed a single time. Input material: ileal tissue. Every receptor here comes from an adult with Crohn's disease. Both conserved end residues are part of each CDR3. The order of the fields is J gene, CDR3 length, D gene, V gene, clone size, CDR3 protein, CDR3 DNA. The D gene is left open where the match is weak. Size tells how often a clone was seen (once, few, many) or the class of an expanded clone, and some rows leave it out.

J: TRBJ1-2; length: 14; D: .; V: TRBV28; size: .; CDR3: CASSRNPPPYGYTF; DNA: TGTGCCAGCAGCCGAAACCCCCCGCCCTATGGCTACACCTTC
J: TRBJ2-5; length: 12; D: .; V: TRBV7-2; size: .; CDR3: CASSLDRATQYF; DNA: TGTGCCAGCAGCTTAGATCGGGCAACCCAGTACTTC
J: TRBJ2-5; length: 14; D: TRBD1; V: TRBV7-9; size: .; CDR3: CASSLATGGETQYF; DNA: TGTGCCAGCAGCTTAGCCACAGGGGGAGAGACCCAGTACTTC
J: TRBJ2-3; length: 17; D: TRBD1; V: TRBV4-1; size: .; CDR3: CASSHSTGGRITDTQYF; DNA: TGCGCCAGCAGCCATTCGACAGGGGGCAGAATCACAGATACGCAGTATTTT
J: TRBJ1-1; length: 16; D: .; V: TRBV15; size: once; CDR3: CATLIYEGRRNTEAFF; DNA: TGTGCCACCTTGATATATGAGGGACGGAGGAACACTGAAGCTTTCTTT
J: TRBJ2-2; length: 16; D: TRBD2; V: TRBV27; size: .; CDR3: CASRVTSGRSTGELFF; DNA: TGTGCCAGCCGGGTGACTAGCGGACGTTCCACCGGGGAGCTGTTTTTT
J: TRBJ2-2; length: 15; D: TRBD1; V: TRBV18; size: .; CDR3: CASSQRQGNTGELFF; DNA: TGTGCCAGCTCACAACGACAGGGAAACACCGGGGAGCTGTTTTTT
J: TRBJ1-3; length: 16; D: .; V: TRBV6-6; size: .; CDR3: CASTSVPQGSGNTIYF; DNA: TGTGCCAGCACTTCGGTCCCGCAAGGTTCTGGAAACACCATATATTTT
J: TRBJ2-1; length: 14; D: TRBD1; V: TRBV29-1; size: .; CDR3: CSVHDGTGHNEQFF; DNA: TGCAGCGTTCACGACGGGACAGGGCACAATGAGCAGTTCTTC
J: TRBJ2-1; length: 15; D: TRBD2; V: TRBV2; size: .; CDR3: CASKASGAPYNEQFF; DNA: TGTGCCAGCAAAGCTAGCGGGGCCCCCTACAATGAGCAGTTCTTC
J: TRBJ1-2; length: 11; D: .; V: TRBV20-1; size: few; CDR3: CSARLDYGYTF; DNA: TGCAGTGCTAGATTGGATTATGGCTACACCTTC
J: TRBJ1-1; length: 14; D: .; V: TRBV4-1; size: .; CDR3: CASSLSPGNTEAFF; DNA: TGCGCCAGCAGCCTAAGTCCTGGGAACACTGAAGCTTTCTTT
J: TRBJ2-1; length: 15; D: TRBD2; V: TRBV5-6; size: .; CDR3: CASSLERGEPLKQFF; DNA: TGTGCCAGCAGCCTGGAGCGGGGGGAACCCCTTAAGCAGTTCTTC
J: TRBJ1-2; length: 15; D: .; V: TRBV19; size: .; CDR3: CATTTSAGDNYGYTF; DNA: TGTGCCACTACGACCTCAGCTGGGGATAACTATGGCTACACCTTC
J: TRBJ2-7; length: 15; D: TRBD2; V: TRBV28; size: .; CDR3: CASRGLAGGPHEQYF; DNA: TGTGCCAGCAGGGGTTTAGCGGGAGGACCCCACGAGCAGTACTTC
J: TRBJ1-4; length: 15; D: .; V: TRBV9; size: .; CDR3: CASSAGDTFNEKLFF; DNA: TGTGCCAGCAGCGCGGGGGACACATTTAATGAAAAACTGTTTTTT
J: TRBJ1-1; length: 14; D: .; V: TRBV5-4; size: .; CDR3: CASSPDSGEPEAFF; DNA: TGTGCCAGCAGCCCCGACAGTGGAGAGCCTGAAGCTTTCTTT
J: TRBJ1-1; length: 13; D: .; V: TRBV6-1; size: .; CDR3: CASRKDAYTEAFF; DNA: TGTGCCAGCAGGAAGGACGCGTACACTGAAGCTTTCTTT
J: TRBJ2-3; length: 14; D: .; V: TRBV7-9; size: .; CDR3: CASSWGDGGDTQYF; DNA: TGTGCCAGCAGCTGGGGGGACGGTGGGGATACGCAGTATTTT
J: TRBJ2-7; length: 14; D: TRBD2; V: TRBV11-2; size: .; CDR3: CASSQGLAAYEQYF; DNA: TGTGCCAGCAGCCAGGGACTAGCCGCCTACGAGCAGTACTTC
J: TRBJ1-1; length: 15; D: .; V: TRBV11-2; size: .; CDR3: CASSLGRGIGTEAFF; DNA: TGTGCCAGCAGCTTAGGTCGGGGGATAGGAACTGAAGCTTTCTTT
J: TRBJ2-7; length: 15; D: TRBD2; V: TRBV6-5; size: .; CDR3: CASSYLAGGSYEQYF; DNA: TGTGCCAGCAGTTATTTGGCGGGAGGGTCCTACGAGCAGTACTTC
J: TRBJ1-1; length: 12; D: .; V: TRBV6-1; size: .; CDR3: CASSETVGEAFF; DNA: TGTGCCAGCAGTGAGACAGTCGGTGAAGCTTTCTTT
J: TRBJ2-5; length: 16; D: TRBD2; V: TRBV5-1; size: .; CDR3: CASSVGGAGGQETQYF; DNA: TGCGCCAGCAGCGTGGGTGGAGCGGGGGGTCAAGAGACCCAGTACTTC
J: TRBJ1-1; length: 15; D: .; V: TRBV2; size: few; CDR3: CASSEGVRVNTEAFF; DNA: TGTGCCAGCAGTGAAGGGGTCAGGGTGAACACTGAAGCTTTCTTT
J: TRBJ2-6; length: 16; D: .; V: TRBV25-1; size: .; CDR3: CASSDSGISGANVLTF; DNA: TGTGCCAGCAGCGACTCGGGCATCTCTGGGGCCAACGTCCTGACTTTC
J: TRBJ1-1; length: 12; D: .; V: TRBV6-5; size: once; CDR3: CASRDSNTEAFF; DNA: TGTGCCAGCAGGGACTCAAACACTGAAGCTTTCTTT
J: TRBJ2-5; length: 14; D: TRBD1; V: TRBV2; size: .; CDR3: CASSRDRGFETQYF; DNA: TGTGCCAGCAGTCGGGACAGGGGATTCGAGACCCAGTACTTC
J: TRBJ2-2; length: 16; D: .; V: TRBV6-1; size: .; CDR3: CASSERGTANTGELFF; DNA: TGTGCCAGCAGTGAAAGGGGGACTGCGAACACCGGGGAGCTGTTTTTT
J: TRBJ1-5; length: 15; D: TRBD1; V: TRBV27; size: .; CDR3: CASSPDRASNQPQHF; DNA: TGTGCCAGCAGTCCGGACAGGGCTAGCAATCAGCCCCAGCATTTT
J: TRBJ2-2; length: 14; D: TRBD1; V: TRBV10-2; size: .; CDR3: CASSGTGNTGELFF; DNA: TGCGCCAGTAGTGGGACAGGGAACACCGGGGAGCTGTTTTTT
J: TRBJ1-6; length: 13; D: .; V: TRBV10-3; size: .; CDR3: CAISEGANSPLHF; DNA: TGTGCCATCAGTGAGGGGGCTAATTCACCCCTCCACTTT
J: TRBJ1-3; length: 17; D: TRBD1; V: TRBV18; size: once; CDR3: CASSPSEGAFGGNTIYF; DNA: TGTGCCAGCTCACCATCGGAGGGGGCATTCGGTGGAAACACCATATATTTT
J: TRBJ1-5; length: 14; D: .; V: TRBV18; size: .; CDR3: CASSPVNSNQPQHF; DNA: TGTGCCAGCTCACCGGTAAATAGCAATCAGCCCCAGCATTTT
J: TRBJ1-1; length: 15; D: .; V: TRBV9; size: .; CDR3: CASSVLTGLNTEAFF; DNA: TGTGCCAGCAGCGTCCTGACAGGCCTAAACACTGAAGCTTTCTTT
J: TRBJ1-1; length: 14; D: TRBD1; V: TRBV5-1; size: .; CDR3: CASSLFQGGTEAFF; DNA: TGCGCCAGCAGCTTGTTCCAGGGGGGTACTGAAGCTTTCTTT
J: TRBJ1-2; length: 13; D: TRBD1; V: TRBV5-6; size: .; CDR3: CASSRDRGLSYTF; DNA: TGTGCCAGCAGCCGCGACAGGGGGCTTAGCTACACCTTC
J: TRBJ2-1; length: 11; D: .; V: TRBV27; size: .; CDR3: CASSFQNEQFF; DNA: TGTGCCAGCAGTTTTCAAAATGAGCAGTTCTTC
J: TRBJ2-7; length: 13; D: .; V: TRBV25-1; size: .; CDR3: CASSKGPTYEQYF; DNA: TGTGCCAGCAGTAAAGGGCCCACCTACGAGCAGTACTTC